The clone carrying this TCR beta chain was detected a few times. Its antigen is unknown. This sample is part of a study of CD8 T cells in ankylosing spondylitis. Libraries of TCR beta came from quantitative 5'-RACE with molecular barcodes. TCRdb itself ran the 5' RACE reads through MiXCR, one entry per CDR3 protein. The sample includes some 270,000 distinct CDR3 sequences, 18% seen only once; the top ten take less than 35%. Points from the study as a whole: Reports say disease-linked clones showed up significantly more in matched ankylosing spondylitis synovial fluid. Ankylosing spondylitis blood appeared to be characterized by a TCR beta motif of 8 or 9 highly homologous variants.

V lost 2 bases to trimming and J lost 0 bases, with 12 bases between them. The CDR3 has 15 amino acids. Germline values: CDR1 SQVTM, CDR2 ANQGSEA. V and J are TRBV29-1 and TRBJ2-3; maybe TRBD2 (5 bases). The sequenced sample consisted of blood, either unsorted or a sorted T cell fraction (not recorded which). This TCR came from a male donor with ankylosing spondylitis or in good health (not recorded which). In nucleotides, the CDR3 is TGCAGCGTTGAATCCAGCGGAACTAGCACAGATACGCAGTATTTT. Translation gives CSVESSGTSTDTQYF.